This T cell receptor beta chain was documented in a study of blood T cell repertoires in COVID-19. Study information: The origin of the acute and convalescent COVID-19 samples was the United States, Italy and Spain. PBMCs, B-cell-depleted T cells, or T cells were the source of the cDNA or gDNA that made up the material.

CDR1 LGHDT and CDR2 YNNKEL come from the germline V gene (reference sequence). V trimming: 4 bases; J trimming: 7 bases; junction bases outside the gene matches: 10. The CDR3 is 14 amino acids. Source study methods: The authors estimated nucleated cell counts from reference gene primer amplification. Only in-frame clones appear in the TCRdb table, and some are missing; sequencing was by immunoSEQ multiplex PCR. The V and J calls and clone size are taken from that table; D and trimming were inferred from the DNA. This sample has about 490,000 clones; over 75% occur once, and the top ten carry approximately 3.4%.

The sample consisted of peripheral blood. This receptor was obtained from a human donor in a cohort sampled during active COVID-19. V and J are TRBV3-1 (or the pseudogene TRBV3-2) and TRBJ2-7; 7 bases fit TRBD1. Here the CDR3 reads CASSPGTVYGEQYF. CDR3 DNA: TGTGCCAGCAGCCCTGGGACAGTGTATGGGGAGCAGTACTTC.